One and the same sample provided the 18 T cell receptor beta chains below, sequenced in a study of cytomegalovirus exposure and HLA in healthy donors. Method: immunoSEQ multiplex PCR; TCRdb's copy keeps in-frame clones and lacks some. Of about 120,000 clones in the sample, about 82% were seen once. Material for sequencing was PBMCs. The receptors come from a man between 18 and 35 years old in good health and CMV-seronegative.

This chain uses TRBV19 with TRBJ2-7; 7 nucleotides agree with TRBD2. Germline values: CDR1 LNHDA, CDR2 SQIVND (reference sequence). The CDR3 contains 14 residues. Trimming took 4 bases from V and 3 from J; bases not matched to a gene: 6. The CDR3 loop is CASSNGGSVYEQYF. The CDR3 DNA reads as TGTGCCAGTAGTAATGGCGGGAGTGTCTACGAGCAGTACTTC.

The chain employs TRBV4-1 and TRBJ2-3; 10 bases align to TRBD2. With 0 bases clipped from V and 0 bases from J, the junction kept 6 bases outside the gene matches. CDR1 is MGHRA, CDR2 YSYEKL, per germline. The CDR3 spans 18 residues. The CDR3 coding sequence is TGCGCCAGCAGCCAAGAGGCTAGCGGGGGTTCTAGCACAGATACGCAGTATTTT. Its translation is CASSQEASGGSSTDTQYF.

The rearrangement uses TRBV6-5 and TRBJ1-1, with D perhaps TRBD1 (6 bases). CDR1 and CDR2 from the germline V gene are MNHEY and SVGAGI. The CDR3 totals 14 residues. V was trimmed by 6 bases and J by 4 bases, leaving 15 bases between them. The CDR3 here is CASRRLQGTTEAFF. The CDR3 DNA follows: TGTGCCAGCAGGCGACTACAGGGTACCACTGAAGCTTTCTTT.

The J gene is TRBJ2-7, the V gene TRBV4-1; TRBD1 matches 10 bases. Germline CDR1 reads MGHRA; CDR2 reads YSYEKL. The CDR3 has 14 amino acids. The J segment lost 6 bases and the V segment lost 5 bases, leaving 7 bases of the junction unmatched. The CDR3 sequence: CASSVRQGASEQYF. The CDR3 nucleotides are TGCGCCAGCAGCGTCCGACAGGGGGCAAGCGAGCAGTACTTC.

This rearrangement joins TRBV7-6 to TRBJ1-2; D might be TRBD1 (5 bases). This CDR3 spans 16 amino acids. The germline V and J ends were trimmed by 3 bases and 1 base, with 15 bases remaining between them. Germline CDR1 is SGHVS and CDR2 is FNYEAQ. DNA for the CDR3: TGTGCCAGCAGCTTGGGTTTGGGGCAGCTTAACTATGGCTACACCTTC. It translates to CASSLGLGQLNYGYTF.

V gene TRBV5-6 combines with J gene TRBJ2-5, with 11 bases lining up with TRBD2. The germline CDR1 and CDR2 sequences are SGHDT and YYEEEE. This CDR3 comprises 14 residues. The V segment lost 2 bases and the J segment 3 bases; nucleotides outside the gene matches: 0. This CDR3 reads CASSFSGREETQYF. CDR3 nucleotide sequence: TGTGCCAGCAGCTTTAGCGGGAGGGAAGAGACCCAGTACTTC.

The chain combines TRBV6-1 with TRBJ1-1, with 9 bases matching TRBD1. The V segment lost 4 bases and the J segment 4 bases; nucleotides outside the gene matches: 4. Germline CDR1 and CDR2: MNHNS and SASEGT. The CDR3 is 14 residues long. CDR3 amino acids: CASSASTGGTEAFF. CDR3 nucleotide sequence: TGTGCCAGCAGTGCATCGACAGGGGGCACTGAAGCTTTCTTT.

This chain's CDR3 is CASNVRAGARDTQYF. The DNA of the CDR3 is TGTGCCAGCAACGTACGAGCGGGGGCTAGAGATACGCAGTATTTT. This chain links TRBV5-6 with TRBJ2-3, with 8 bases matching TRBD2. The CDR3 length is 15 residues. The germline V gene encodes CDR1 SGHDT and CDR2 YYEEEE. The J segment lost 5 bases and the V segment lost 6 bases, leaving 11 bases of the junction unmatched.

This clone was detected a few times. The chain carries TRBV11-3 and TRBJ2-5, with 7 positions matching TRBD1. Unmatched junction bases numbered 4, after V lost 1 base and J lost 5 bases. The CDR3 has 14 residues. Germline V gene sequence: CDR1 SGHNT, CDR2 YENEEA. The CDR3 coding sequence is TGTGCCAGCAGCTTAGGGTTGGACAGGGAGACCCAGTACTTC. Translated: CASSLGLDRETQYF.

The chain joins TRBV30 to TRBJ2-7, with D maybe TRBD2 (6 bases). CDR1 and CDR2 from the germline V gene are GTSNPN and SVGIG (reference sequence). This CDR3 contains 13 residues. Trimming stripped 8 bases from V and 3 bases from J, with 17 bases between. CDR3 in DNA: TGTGCCGCAGAACTCGGGAGCGGCTACGAGCAGTACTTC. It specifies CAAELGSGYEQYF.

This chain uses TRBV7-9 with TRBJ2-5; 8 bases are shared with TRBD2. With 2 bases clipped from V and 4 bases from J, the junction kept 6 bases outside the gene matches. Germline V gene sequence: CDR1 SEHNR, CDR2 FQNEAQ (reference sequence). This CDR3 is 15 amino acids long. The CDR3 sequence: CASSLTPTSGETQYF. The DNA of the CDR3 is TGTGCCAGCAGCTTAACCCCAACTAGCGGAGAGACCCAGTACTTC.

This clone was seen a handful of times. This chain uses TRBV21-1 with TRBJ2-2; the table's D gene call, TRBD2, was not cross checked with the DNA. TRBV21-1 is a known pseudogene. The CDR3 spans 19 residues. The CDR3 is CASSNAVWCRGKDTGELFF. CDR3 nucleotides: TGTGCCAGCAGCAACGCAGTCTGGTGTCGGGGAAAAGACACCGGGGAGCTGTTTTTT.

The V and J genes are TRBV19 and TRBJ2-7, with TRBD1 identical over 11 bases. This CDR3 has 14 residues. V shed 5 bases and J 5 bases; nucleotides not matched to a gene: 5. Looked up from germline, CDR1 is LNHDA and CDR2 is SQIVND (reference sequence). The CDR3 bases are TGTGCCAGTAGTTCGGGACAGGGGGATGACGAGCAGTACTTC. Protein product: CASSSGQGDDEQYF.

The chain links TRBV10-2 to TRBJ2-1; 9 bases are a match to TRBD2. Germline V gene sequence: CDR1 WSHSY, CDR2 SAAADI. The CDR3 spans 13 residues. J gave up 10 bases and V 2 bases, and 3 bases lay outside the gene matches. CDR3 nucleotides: TGCGCCAGCAGTGAGGGGACTAGCATCGAGCAGTTCTTC. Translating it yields CASSEGTSIEQFF.

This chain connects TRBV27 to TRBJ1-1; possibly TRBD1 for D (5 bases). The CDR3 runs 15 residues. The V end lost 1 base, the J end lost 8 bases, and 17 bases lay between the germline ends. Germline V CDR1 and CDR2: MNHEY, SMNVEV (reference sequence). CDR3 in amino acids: CASSLYPGRSGEAFF. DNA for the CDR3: TGTGCCAGCAGTTTATATCCAGGGCGGAGTGGGGAAGCTTTCTTT.

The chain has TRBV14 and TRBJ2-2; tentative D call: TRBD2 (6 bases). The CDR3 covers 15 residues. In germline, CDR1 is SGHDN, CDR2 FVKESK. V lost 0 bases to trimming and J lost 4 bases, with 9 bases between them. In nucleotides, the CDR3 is TGTGCCAGCAGCCAAGAGGGGGGTCGCACCGGGGAGCTGTTTTTT. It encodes CASSQEGGRTGELFF. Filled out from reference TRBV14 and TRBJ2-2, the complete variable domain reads EAGVTQFPSHSVIEKGQTVTLRCDPISGHDNLYWYRRVMGKEIKFLLHFVKESKQDESGMPNNRFLAERTGGTYSTLKVQPAELEDSGVYFCASSQEGGRTGELFFGEGSRLTVL.

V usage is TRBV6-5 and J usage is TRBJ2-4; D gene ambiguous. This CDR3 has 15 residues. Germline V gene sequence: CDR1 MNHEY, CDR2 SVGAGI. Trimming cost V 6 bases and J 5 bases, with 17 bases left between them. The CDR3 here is CASSDQVLGENIQYF. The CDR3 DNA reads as TGTGCCAGCAGCGACCAGGTACTCGGCGAAAACATTCAGTACTTC.

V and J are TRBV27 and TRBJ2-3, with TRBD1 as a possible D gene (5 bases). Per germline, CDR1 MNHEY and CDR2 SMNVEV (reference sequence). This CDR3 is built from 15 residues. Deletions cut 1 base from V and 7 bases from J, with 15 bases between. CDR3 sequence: CASSLLQAQINTQYF. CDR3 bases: TGTGCCAGCAGTTTATTACAGGCTCAGATTAATACGCAGTATTTT.